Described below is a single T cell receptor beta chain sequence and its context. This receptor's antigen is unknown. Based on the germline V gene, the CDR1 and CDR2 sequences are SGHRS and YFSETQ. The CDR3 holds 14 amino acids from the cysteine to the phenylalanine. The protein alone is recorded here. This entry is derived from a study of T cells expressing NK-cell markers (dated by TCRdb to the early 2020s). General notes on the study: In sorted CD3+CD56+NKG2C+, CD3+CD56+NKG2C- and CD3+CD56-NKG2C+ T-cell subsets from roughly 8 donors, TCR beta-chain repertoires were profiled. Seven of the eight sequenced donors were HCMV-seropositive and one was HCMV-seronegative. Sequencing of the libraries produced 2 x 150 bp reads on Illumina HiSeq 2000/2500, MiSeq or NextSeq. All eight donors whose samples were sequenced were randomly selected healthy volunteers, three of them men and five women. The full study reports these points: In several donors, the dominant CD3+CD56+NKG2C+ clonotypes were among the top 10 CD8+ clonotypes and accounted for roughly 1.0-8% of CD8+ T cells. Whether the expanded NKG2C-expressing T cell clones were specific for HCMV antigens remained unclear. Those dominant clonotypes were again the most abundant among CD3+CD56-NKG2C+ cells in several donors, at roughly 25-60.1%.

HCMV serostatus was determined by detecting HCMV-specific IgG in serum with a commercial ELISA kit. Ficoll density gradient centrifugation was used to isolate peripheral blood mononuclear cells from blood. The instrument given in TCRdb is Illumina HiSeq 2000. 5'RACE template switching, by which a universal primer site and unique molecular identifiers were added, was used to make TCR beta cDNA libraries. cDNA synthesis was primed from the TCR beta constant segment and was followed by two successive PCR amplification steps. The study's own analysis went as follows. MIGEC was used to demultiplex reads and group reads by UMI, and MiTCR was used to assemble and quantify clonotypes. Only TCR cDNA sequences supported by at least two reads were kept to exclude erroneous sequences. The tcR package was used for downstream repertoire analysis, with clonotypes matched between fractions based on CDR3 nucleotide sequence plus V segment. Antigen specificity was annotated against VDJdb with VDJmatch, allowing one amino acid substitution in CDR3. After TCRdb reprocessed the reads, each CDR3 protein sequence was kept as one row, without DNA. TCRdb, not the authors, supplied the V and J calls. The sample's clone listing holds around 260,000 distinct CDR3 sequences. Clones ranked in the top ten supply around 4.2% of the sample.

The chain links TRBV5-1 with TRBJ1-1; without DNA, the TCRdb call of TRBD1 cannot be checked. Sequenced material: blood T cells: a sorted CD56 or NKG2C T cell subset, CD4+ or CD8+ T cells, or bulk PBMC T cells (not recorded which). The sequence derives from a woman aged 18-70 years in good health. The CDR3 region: CASSFSRGDTEAFF.